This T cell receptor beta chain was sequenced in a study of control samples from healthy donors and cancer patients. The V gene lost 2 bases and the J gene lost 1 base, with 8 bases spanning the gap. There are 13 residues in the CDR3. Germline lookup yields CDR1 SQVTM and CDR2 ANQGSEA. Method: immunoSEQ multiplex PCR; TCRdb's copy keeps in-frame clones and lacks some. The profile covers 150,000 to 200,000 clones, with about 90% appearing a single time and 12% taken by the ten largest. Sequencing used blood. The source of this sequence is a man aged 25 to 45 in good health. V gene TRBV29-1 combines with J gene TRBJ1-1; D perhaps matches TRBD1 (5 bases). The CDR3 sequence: CSVEIQENTEAFF. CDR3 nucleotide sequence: TGCAGCGTTGAAATACAGGAGAACACTGAAGCTTTCTTT.